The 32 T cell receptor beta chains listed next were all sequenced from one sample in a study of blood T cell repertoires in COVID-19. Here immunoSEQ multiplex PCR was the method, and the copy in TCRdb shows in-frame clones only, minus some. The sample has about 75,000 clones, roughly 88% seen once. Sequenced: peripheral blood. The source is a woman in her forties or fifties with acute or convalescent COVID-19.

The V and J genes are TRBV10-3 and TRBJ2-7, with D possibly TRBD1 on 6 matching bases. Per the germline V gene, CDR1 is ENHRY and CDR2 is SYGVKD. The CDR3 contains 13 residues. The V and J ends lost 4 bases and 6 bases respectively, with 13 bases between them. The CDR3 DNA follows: TGTGCCATCAGTGTTGCAGGGGAAGGCGAGCAGTACTTC. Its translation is CAISVAGEGEQYF.

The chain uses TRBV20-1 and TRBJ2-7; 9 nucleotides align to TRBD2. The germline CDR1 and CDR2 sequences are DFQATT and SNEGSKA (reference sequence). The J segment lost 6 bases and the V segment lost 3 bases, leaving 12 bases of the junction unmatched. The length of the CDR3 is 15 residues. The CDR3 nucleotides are TGCAGTGCTAGTGGTAGCGGGAGTTCGACCGGCGAGCAGTACTTC. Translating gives CSASGSGSSTGEQYF.

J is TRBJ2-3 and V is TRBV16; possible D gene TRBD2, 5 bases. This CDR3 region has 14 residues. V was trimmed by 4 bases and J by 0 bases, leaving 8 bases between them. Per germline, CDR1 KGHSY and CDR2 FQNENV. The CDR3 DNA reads TGTGCCAGCAGCCTTCGGACTAGCACAGATACGCAGTATTTT. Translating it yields CASSLRTSTDTQYF.

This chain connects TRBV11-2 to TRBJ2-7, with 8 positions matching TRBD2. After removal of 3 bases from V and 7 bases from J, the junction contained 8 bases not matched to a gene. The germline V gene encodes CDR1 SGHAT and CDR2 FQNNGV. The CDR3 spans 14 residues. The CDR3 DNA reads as TGTGCCAGCAGCTTCTCGGGACTAGGAGGGGAGCAGTACTTC. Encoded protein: CASSFSGLGGEQYF.

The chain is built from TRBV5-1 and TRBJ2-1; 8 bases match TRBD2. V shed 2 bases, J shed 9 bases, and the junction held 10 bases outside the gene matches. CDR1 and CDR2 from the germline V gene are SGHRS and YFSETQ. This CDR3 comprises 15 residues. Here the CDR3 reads CASSFAGTSGSEQFF. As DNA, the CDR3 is TGCGCCAGCAGCTTTGCCGGGACTAGTGGTAGTGAGCAGTTCTTC.

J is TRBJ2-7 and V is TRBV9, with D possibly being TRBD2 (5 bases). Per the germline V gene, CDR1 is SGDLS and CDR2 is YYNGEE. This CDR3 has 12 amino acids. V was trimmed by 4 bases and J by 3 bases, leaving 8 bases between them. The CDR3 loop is CASSRTFYEQYF. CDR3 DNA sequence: TGTGCCAGCAGCCGGACTTTCTACGAGCAGTACTTC.

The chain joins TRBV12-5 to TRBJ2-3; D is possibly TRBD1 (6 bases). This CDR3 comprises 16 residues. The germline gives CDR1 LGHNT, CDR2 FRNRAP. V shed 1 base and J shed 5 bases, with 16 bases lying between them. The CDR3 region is CASGLGTGNLGDTQYF. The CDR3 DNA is TGTGCTAGTGGTTTGGGCACAGGGAACCTGGGAGATACGCAGTATTTT.

DNA of the CDR3: TGTGCCAGCTCCCCCTACAGCGGAAGGGAGCTGTTTTTT. This encodes CASSPYSGRELFF. The V and J genes are TRBV18 and TRBJ2-2, with a tentative D call TRBD2 (5 bases). V was trimmed by 6 bases and J by 9 bases, leaving 14 bases between them. The CDR3 is made up of 13 amino acids. CDR1 and CDR2 from the germline V gene are KGHSH and LQKENI.

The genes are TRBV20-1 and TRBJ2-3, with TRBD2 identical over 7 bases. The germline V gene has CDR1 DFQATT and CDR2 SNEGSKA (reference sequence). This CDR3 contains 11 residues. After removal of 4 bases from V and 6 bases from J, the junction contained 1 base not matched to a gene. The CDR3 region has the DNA TGCAGTGCTAATAGCGGGGATACGCAGTATTTT. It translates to CSANSGDTQYF.

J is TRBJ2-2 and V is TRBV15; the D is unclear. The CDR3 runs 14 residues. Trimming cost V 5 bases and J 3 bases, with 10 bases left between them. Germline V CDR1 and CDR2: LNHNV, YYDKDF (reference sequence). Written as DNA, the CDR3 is TGTGCCACCAGCGGTTACAGAGACACCGGGGAGCTGTTTTTT. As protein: CATSGYRDTGELFF.

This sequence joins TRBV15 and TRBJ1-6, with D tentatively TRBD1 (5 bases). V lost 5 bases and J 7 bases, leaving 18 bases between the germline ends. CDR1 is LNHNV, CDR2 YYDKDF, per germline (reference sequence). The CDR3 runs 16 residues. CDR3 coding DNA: TGTGCCACCAGCGGCGAAAGGGGCTTGGGGAATTCACCCCTCCACTTT. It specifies CATSGERGLGNSPLHF.

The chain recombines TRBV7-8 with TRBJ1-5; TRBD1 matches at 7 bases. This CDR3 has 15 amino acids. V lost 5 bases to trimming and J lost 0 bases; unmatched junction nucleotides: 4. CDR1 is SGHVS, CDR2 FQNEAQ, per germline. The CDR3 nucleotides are TGTGCCAGCAGCCAAGGGACAGATAGCAATCAGCCCCAGCATTTT. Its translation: CASSQGTDSNQPQHF. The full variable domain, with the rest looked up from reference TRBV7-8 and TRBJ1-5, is GAGVSQSPRYKVAKRGQDVALRCDPISGHVSLFWYQQALGQGPEFLTYFQNEAQLDKSGLPSDRFFAERPEGSVSTLKIQRTQQEDSAVYLCASSQGTDSNQPQHFGDGTRLSIL.

The CDR3 reads CASSPRRFSGTEAFF. The CDR3 region has the DNA TGTGCCAGCTCACCACGCCGCTTTTCGGGCACTGAAGCTTTCTTT. The J gene is TRBJ1-1, the V gene TRBV18; no clear D gene. V was trimmed by 1 base and J by 4 bases, leaving 13 bases between them. This CDR3 has 15 amino acids. Looked up from germline, CDR1 is KGHSH and CDR2 is LQKENI.

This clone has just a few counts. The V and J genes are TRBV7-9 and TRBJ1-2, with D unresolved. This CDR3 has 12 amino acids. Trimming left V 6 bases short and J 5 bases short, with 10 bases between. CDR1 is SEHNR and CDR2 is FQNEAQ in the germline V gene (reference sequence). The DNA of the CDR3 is TGTGCCAGCAGTAAGCGAGAGTATGGCTACACCTTC. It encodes CASSKREYGYTF.

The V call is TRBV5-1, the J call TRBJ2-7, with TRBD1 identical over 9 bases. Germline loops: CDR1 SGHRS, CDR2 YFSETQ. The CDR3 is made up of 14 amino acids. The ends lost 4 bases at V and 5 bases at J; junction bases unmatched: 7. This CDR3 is CASSRDRVVHEQYF. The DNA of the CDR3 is TGCGCCAGCAGCCGGGACAGGGTCGTCCACGAGCAGTACTTC.

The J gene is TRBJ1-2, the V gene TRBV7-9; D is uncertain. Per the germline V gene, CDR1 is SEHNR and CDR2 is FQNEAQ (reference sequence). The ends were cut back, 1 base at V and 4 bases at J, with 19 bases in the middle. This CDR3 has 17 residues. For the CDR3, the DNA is TGTGCCAGCAGCTTAGTTGTCAGCCCAGGCTTATTCTATGGCTACACCTTC. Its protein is CASSLVVSPGLFYGYTF.

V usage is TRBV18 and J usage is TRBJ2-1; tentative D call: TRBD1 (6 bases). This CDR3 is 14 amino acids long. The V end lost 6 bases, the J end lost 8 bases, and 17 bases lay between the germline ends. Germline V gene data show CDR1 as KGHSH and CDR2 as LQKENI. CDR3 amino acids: CASSSDRFRYEQFF. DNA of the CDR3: TGTGCCAGCTCTTCGGACAGATTTAGGTATGAGCAGTTCTTC.

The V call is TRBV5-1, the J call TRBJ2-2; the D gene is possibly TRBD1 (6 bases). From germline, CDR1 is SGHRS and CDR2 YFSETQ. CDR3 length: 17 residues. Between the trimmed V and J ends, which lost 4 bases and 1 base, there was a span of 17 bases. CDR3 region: CASSPGTFPKNTGELFF. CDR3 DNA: TGCGCCAGCAGCCCGGGGACATTCCCTAAGAACACCGGGGAGCTGTTTTTT.

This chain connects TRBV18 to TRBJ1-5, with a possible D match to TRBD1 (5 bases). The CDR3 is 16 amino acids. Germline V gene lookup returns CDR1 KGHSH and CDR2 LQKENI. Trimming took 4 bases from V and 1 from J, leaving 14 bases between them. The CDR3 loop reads CASSLERGRSNQPQHF. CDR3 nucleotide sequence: TGTGCCAGCTCACTTGAAAGGGGTAGGAGCAATCAGCCCCAGCATTTT.

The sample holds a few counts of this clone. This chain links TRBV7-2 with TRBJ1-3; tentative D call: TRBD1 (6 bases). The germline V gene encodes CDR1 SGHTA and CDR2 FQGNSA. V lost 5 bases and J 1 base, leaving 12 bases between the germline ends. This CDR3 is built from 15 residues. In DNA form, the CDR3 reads TGTGCCAGCAGCAGTAGAACAGGGTCTGGAAACACCATATATTTT. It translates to CASSSRTGSGNTIYF.

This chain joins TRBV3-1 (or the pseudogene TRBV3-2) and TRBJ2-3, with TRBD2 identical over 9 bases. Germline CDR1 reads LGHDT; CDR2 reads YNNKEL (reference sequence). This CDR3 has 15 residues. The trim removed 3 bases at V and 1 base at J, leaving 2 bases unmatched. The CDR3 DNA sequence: TGTGCCAGCAGCCAGGCGGGGGGGGGCACAGATACGCAGTATTTT. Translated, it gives CASSQAGGGTDTQYF.

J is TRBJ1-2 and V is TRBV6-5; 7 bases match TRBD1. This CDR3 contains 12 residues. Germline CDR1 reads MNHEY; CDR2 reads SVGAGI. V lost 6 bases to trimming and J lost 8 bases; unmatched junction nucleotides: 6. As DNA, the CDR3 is TGTGCCAGCAGACTGACAGGGATCGGCTACACCTTC. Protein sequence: CASRLTGIGYTF.

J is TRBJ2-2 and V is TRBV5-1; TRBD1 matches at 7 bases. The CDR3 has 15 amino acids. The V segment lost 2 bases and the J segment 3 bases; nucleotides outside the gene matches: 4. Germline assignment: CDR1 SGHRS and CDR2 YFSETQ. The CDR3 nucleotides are TGCGCCAGCAGCTTTAAAACAGGGGACACCGGGGAGCTGTTTTTT. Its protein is CASSFKTGDTGELFF.

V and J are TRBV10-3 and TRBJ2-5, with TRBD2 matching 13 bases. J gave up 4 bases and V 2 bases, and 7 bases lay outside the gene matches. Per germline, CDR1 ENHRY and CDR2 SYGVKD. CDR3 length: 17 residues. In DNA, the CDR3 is TGTGCCATCAGTGAGACTGGACTAGCGGGAGCGATAGAGACCCAGTACTTC. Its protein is CAISETGLAGAIETQYF.

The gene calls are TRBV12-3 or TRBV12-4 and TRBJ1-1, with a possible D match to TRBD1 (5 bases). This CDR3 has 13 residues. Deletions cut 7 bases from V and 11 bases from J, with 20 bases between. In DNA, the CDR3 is TGTGCCAGCACCTTAGGGCCGGGCCAGGGCGCTTTCTTT. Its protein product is CASTLGPGQGAFF.

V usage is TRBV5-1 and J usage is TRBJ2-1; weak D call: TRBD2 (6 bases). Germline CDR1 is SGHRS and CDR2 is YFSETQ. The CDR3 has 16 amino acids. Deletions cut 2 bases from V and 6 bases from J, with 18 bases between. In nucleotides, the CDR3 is TGCGCCAGCAGCTTCGGAGGAACTGGACTACCCAATGAGCAGTTCTTC. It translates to CASSFGGTGLPNEQFF. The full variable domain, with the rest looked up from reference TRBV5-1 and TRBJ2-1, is KAGVTQTPRYLIKTRGQQVTLSCSPISGHRSVSWYQQTPGQGLQFLFEYFSETQRNKGNFPGRFSGRQFSNSRSEMNVSTLELGDSALYLCASSFGGTGLPNEQFFGPGTRLTVL.

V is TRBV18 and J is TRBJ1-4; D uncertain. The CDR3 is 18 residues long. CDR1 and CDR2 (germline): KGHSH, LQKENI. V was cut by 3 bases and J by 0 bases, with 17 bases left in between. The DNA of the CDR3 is TGTGCCAGCTCACCGGTGCGGATTAACCCCGCAACTAATGAAAAACTGTTTTTT. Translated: CASSPVRINPATNEKLFF.

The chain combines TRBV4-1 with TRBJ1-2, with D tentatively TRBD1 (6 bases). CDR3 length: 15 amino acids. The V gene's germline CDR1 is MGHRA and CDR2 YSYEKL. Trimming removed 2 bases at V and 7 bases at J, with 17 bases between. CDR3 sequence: CASSQIPPGHSGYTF. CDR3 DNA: TGCGCCAGCAGCCAAATACCTCCGGGACACAGTGGCTACACCTTC.

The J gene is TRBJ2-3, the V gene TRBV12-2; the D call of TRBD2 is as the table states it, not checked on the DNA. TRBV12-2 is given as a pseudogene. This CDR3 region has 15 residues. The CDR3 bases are TGTGCAAGTCGCCTCGGACTAGCGGGGACAGATACGCAGTATTTT. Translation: CASRLGLAGTDTQYF.

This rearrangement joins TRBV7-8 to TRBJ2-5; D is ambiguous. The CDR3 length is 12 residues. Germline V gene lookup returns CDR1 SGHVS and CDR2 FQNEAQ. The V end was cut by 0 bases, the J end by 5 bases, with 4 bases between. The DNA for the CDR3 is TGTGCCAGCAGCTTAGCCCTGGAGACCCAGTACTTC. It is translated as CASSLALETQYF.

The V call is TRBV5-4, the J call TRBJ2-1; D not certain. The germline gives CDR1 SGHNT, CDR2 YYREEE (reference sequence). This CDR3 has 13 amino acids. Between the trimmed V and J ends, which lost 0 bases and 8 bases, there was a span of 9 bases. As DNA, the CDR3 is TGTGCCAGCAGCTTGGACTCTAGTTATGAGCAGTTCTTC. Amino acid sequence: CASSLDSSYEQFF.

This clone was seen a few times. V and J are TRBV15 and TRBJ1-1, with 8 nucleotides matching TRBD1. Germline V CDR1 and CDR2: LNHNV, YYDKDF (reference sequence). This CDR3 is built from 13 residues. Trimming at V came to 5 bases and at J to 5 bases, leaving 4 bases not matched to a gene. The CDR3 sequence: CATSPRTGTEAFF. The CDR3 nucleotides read TGTGCCACCAGCCCGCGGACAGGGACTGAAGCTTTCTTT.